This T cell receptor (beta chain) was captured in a study of blood T cell repertoires in COVID-19. Study summary: The United States, Italy and Spain were the sources of the acute and convalescent COVID-19 samples.

Germline values: CDR1 MNHEY, CDR2 SVGAGI. The V and J ends lost 8 bases and 1 base, in that order; junction bases with no gene match: 2. The CDR3 is made up of 13 amino acids. Authors' analysis steps: From reference gene primer amplification, estimates of nucleated cell counts were derived. Profiling relied on immunoSEQ multiplex PCR, and the TCRdb table lists in-frame clones only, not all of them. The DNA was the basis for D and trimming; V, J and clone size are from that table. The sample has around 110,000 clones; approximately 84% are singletons. J is TRBJ1-5 and V is TRBV6-5, with 7 bases that match TRBD1. Input material: peripheral blood. The sequence derives from a man between 70 and 80 years old with active or convalescent COVID-19. The CDR3 here is CASPDRSNQPQHF. CDR3 sequence (DNA): TGTGCCAGCCCGGACAGGAGCAATCAGCCCCAGCATTTT.